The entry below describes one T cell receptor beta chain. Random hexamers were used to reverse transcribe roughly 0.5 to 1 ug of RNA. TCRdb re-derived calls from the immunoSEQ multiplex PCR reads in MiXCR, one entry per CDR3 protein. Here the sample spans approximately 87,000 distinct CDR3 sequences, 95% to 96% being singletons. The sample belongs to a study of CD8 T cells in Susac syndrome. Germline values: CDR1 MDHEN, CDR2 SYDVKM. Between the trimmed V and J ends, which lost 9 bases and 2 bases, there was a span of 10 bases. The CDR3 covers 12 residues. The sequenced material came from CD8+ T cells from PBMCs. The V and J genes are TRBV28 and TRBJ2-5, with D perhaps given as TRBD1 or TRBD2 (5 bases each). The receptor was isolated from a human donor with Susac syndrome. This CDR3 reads CASRDLQETQYF. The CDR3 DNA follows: TGTGCCAGTCGGGACCTACAAGAGACCCAGTACTTC.